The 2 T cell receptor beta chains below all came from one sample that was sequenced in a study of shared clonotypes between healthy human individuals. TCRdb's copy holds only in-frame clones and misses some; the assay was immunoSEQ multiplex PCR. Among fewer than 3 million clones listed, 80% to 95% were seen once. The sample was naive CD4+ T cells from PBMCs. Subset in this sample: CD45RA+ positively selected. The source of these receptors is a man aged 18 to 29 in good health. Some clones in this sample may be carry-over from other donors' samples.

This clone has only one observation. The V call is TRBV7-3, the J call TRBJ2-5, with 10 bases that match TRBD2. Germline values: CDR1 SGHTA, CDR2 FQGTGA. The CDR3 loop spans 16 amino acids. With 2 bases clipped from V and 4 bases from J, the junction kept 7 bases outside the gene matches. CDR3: CASSLGLAGVIETQYF. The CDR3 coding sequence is TGTGCCAGCAGCTTAGGGCTAGCGGGAGTCATAGAGACCCAGTACTTC.

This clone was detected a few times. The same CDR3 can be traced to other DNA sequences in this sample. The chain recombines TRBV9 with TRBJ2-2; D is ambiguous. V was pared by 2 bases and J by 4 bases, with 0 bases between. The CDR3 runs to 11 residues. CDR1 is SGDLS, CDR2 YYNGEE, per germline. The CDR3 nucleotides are TGTGCCAGCAGCGTCACCGGGGAGCTGTTTTTT. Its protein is CASSVTGELFF.